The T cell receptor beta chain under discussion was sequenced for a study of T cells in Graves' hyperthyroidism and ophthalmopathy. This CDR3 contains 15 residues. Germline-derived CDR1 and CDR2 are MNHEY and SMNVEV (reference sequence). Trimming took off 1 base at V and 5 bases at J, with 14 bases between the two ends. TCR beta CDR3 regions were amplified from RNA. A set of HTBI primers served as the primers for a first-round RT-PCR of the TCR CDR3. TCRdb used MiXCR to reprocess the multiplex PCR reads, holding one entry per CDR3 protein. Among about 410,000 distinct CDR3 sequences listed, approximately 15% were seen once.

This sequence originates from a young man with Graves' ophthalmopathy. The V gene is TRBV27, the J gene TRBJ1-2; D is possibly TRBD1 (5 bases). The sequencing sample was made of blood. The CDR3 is CASSLLGGSPYGYTF. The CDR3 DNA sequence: TGTGCCAGCAGTTTATTGGGGGGATCTCCATATGGCTACACCTTC.